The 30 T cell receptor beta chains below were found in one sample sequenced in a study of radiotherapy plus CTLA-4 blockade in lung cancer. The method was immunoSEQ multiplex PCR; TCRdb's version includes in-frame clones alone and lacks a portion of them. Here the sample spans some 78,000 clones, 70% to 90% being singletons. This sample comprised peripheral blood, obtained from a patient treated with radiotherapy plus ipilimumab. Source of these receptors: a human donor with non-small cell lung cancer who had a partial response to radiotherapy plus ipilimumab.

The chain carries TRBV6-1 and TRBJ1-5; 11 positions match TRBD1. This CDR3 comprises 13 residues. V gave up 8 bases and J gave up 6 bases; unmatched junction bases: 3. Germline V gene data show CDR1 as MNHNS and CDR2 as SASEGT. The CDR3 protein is CASGQGAGQPQHF. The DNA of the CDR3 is TGTGCCAGCGGACAGGGGGCTGGTCAGCCCCAGCATTTT.

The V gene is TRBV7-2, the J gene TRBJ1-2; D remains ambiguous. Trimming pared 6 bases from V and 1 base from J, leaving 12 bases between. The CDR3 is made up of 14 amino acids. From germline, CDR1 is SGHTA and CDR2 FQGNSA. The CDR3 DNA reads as TGTGCCAGCAGTTGGACTGGAAATAACTATGGCTACACCTTC. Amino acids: CASSWTGNNYGYTF. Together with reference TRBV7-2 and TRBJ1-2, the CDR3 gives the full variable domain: GAGVSQSPSNKVTEKGKDVELRCDPISGHTALYWYRQSLGQGLEFLIYFQGNSAPDKSGLPSDRFSAERTGGSVSTLTIQRTQQEDSAVYLCASSWTGNNYGYTFGSGTRLTVV.

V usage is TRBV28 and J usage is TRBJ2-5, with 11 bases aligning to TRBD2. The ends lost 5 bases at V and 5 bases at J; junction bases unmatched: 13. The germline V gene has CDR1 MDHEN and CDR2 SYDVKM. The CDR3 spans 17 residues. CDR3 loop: CASSPELAGVGSETQYF. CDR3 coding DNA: TGTGCCAGCAGTCCAGAACTAGCGGGAGTGGGGAGCGAGACCCAGTACTTC.

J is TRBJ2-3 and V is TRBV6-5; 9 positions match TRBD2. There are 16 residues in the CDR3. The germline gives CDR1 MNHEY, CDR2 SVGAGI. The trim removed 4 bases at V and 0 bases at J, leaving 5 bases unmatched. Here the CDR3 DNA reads TGTGCCAGCAGTTGGGGGACTAGCCGGAGCACAGATACGCAGTATTTT. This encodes CASSWGTSRSTDTQYF.

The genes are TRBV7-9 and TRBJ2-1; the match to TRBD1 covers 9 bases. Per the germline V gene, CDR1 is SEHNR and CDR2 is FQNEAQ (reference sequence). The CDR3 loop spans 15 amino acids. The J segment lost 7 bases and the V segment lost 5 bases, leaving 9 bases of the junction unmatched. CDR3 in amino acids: CASSLRDRAWNEQFF. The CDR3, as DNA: TGTGCCAGCAGCCTCCGGGACAGGGCATGGAATGAGCAGTTCTTC.

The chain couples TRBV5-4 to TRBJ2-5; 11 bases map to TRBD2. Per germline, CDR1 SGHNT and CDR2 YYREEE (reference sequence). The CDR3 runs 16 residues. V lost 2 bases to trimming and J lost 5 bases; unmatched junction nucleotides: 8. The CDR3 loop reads CASSLIAGGPGETQYF. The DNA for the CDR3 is TGTGCCAGCAGCTTAATAGCGGGAGGGCCGGGGGAGACCCAGTACTTC.

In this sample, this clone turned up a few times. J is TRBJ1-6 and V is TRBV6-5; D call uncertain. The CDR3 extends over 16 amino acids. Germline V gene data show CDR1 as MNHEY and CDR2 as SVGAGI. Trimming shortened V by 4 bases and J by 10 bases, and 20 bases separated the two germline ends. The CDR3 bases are TGTGCCAGCAGTTCGCTCCTAACTCTTGAGGGATCACCCCTCCACTTT. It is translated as CASSSLLTLEGSPLHF.

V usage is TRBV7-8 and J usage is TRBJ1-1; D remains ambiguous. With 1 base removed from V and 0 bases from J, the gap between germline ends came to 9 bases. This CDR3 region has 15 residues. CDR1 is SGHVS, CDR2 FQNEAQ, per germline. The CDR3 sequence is CASSLDGMVNTEAFF. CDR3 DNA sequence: TGTGCCAGCAGCTTAGACGGTATGGTGAACACTGAAGCTTTCTTT.

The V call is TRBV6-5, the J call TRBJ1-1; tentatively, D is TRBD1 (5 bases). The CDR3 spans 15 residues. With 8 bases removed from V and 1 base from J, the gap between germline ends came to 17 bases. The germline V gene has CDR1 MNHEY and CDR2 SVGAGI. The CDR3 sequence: CASGVPGLKNTEAFF. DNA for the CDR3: TGTGCCAGCGGAGTTCCGGGACTGAAGAACACTGAAGCTTTCTTT.

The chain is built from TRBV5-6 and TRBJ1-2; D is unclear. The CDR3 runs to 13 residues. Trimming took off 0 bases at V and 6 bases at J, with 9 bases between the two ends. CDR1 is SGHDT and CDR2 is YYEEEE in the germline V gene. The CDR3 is CASSLAVLNGYTF. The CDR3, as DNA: TGTGCCAGCAGCTTGGCGGTGTTGAATGGCTACACCTTC.

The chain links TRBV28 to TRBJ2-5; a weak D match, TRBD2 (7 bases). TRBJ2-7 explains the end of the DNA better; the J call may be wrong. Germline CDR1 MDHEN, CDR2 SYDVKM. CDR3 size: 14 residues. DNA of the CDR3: TGTGCCAGCAGTTTAGTCAGGGGAGGGTACGAGCAGTACTTC. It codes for CASSLVRGGYEQYF.

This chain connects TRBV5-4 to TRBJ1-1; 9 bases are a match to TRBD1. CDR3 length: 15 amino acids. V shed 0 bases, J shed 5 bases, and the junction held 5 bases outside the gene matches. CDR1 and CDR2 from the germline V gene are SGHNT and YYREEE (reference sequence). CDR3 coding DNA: TGTGCCAGCAGCTTGGGGACAGGGGTTTTTACTGAAGCTTTCTTT. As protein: CASSLGTGVFTEAFF.

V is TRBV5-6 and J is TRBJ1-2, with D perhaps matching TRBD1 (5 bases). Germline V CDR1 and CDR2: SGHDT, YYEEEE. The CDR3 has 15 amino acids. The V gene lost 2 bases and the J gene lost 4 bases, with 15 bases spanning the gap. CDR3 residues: CASSLITGGSYGYTF. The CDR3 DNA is TGTGCCAGCAGCTTAATAACCGGGGGATCCTATGGCTACACCTTC.

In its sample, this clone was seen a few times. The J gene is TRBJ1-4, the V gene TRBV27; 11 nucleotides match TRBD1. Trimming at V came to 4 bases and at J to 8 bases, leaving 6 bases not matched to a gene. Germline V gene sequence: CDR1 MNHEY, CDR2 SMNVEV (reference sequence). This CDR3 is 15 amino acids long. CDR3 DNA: TGTGCCAGCAGTTCGTGGACAGGGGGCAGGGAAAAACTGTTTTTT. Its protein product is CASSSWTGGREKLFF. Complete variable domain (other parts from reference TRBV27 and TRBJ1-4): EAQVTQNPRYLITVTGKKLTVTCSQNMNHEYMSWYRQDPGLGLRQIYYSMNVEVTDKGDVPEGYKVSRKEKRNFPLILESPSPNQTSLYFCASSSWTGGREKLFFGSGTQLSVL.

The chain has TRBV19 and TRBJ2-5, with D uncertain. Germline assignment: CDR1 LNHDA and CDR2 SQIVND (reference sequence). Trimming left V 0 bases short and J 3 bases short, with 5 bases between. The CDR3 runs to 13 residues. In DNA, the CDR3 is TGTGCCAGTAGTATAGATCTTGAAGAGACCCAGTACTTC. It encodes CASSIDLEETQYF.

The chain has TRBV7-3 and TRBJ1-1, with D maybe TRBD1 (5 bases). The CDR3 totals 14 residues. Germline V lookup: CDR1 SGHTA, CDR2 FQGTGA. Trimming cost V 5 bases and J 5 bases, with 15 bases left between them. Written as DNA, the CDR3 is TGTGCCAGCAGCCTCAACCACGGGACTACTGAAGCTTTCTTT. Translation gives CASSLNHGTTEAFF. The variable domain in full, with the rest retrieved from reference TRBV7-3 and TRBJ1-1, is GAGVSQTPSNKVTEKGKYVELRCDPISGHTALYWYRQSLGQGPEFLIYFQGTGAADDSGLPNDRFFAVRPEGSVSTLKIQRTERGDSAVYLCASSLNHGTTEAFFGQGTRLTVV.

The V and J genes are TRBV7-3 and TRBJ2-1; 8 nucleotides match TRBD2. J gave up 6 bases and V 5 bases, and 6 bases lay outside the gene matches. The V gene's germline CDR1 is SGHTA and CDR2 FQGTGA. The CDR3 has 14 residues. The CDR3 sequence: CASSASGSRNEQFF. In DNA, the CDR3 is TGTGCCAGCAGCGCCAGCGGGAGTCGCAATGAGCAGTTCTTC.

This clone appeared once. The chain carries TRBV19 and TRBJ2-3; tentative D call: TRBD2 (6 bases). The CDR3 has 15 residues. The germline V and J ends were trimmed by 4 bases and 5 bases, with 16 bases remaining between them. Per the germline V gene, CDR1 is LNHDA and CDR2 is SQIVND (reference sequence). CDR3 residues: CASSTGVTGKDTQYF. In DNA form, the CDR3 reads TGTGCCAGTAGTACGGGGGTGACGGGAAAAGATACGCAGTATTTT.

CDR3 in DNA: TGCGCCAGCAGTGGAAGGACTAGCGGGAGCGATGAGCAGTTCTTC. This gives the protein CASSGRTSGSDEQFF. The V gene is TRBV10-1, the J gene TRBJ2-1, with 13 bases identical to TRBD2. CDR3 length: 15 residues. The V gene's germline CDR1 is WNHNN and CDR2 SYGVQD (reference sequence). J gave up 8 bases and V 4 bases, and 5 bases lay outside the gene matches.

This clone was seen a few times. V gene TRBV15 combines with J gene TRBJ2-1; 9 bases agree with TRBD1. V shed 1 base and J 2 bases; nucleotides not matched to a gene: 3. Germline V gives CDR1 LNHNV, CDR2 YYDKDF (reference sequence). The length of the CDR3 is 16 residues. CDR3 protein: CATSRARQGAYNEQFF. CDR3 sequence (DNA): TGTGCCACCAGCAGAGCCCGACAGGGGGCCTACAATGAGCAGTTCTTC.

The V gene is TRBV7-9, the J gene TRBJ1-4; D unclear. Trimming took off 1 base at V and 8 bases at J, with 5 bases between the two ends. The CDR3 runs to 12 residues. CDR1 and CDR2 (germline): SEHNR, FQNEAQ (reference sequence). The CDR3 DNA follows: TGTGCCAGCAGCTTAGGCGTAGAAAAACTGTTTTTT. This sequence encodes CASSLGVEKLFF. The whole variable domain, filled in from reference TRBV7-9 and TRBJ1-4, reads DTGVSQNPRHKITKRGQNVTFRCDPISEHNRLYWYRQTLGQGPEFLTYFQNEAQLEKSRLLSDRFSAERPKGSFSTLEIQRTEQGDSAMYLCASSLGVEKLFFGSGTQLSVL.

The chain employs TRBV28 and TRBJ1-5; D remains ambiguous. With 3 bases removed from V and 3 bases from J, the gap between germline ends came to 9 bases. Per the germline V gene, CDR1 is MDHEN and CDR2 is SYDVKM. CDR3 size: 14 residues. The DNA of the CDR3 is TGTGCCAGCAGTTTCGGCGGGGTCAATCAGCCCCAGCATTTT. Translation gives CASSFGGVNQPQHF.

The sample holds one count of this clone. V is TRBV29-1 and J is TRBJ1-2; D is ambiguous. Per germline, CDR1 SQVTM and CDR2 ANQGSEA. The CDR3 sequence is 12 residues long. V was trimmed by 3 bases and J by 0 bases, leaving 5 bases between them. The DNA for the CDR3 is TGCAGCGTTGACACAGCTAACTATGGCTACACCTTC. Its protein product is CSVDTANYGYTF. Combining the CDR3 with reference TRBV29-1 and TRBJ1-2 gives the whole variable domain SAVISQKPSRDICQRGTSLTIQCQVDSQVTMMFWYRQQPGQSLTLIATANQGSEATYESGFVIDKFPISRPNLTFSTLTVSNMSPEDSSIYLCSVDTANYGYTFGSGTRLTVV.

CDR3 region: CASSAGRGPNTEAFF. The CDR3 coding sequence is TGCGCCAGCAGCGCAGGTAGGGGGCCTAACACTGAAGCTTTCTTT. This chain links TRBV4-1 with TRBJ1-1; 7 bases map to TRBD1. Germline CDR1 and CDR2: MGHRA and YSYEKL. The CDR3 spans 15 residues. The J segment lost 2 bases and the V segment lost 5 bases, leaving 8 bases of the junction unmatched.

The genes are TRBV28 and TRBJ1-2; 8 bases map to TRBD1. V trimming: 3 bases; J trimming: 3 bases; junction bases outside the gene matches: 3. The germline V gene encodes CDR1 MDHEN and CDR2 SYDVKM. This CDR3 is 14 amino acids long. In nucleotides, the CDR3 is TGTGCCAGCAGTTTCCAGGGGGCTGACTATGGCTACACCTTC. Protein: CASSFQGADYGYTF.

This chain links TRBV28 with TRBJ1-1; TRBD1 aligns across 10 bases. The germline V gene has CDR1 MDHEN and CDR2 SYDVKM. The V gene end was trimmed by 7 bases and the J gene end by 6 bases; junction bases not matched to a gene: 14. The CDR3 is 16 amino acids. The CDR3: CASIETGGPIGSEAFF. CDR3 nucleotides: TGTGCCAGCATTGAGACAGGGGGCCCGATAGGGTCTGAAGCTTTCTTT.

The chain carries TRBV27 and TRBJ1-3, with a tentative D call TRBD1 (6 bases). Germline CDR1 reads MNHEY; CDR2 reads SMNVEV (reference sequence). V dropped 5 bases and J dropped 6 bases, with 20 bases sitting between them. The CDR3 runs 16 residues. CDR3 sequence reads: CASSPLQGKEENTIYF. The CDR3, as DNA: TGTGCCAGCAGTCCCTTACAGGGAAAGGAAGAAAACACCATATATTTT.

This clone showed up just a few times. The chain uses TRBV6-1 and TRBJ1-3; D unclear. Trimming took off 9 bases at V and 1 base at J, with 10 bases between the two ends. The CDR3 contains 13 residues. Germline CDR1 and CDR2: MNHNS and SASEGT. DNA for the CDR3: TGTGCCAGTGCGCTTCGGTCTGGAAACACCATATATTTT. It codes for CASALRSGNTIYF.

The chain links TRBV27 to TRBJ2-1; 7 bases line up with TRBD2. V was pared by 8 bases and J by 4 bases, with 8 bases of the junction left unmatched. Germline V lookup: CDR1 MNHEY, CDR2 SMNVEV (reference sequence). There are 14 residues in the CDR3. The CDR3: CASHSGGRYNEQFF. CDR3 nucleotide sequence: TGTGCCAGCCACTCCGGCGGGAGATACAATGAGCAGTTCTTC.

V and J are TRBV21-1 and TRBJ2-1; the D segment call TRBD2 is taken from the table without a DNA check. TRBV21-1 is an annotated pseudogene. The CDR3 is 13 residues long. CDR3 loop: CASSKVREHEQFF. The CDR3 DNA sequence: TGTGCCAGCAGCAAAGTGCGGGAGCATGAGCAGTTCTTC.